This T cell receptor (beta chain) is drawn from a study of patients and donors after allogeneic stem cell transplantation (dated by TCRdb to the early 2020s). The method was RT-PCR. TCRdb records NextSeq 550 as the sequencer. Starting from the raw public reads, TCRdb applied fastp trimming at Q25, assembled clones with MiXCR and retained in-frame beta chains. Identical CDR3 protein sequences are pooled into one entry, listed with their most common genes and DNA. For this sample the table gives hundreds of thousands of distinct CDR3 sequences, of which approximately 16% were detected only once. The ten largest clones add up to about 7% of the sample. This clonotype has at least ten counts. Its cognate antigen has yet to be identified. One base away there is no much larger clone; base qualities are not given. The CDR3 spans 13 residues, from the cysteine through the phenylalanine. CDR3 DNA only is kept here, 39 bases in frame from base 1. The germline V gene encodes CDR1 SGHRS and CDR2 YFSETQ. The V and J ends are trimmed by 0 bases and 2 bases, leaving 4 bases between them.

Sequencing was performed on blood, either unsorted or a sorted T cell fraction (not recorded which). The V and J segments used are TRBV5-1 and TRBJ2-3; the D gene remains uncertain. This clonotype was obtained from a human donor who was either an allogeneic HSCT recipient or a stem cell or donor lymphocyte infusion donor (not recorded which). It is not recorded whose cells these are; they may come from a transplant donor. The CDR3 protein: CASSLDFTDTQYF. The sequenced DNA: TGCGCCAGCAGCTTGGATTTCACAGATACGCAGTATTTT.